This T cell receptor beta chain was found in a study of Graves' ophthalmopathy and Graves' hyperthyroidism. Other autoimmune diseases, uncontrolled infections, pregnancy or lactation excluded patients from enrollment. RNA transcripts provided the template for amplifying TCR beta CDR3 regions. The first-round RT-PCR employed HTBI primers together with the Qiagen OneStep RT-PCR kit. A multiplex PCR was then performed as the second round. TCRdb called the multiplex PCR reads again in MiXCR, with one record for every CDR3 protein. The profile shows 650,000 to 800,000 distinct CDR3 sequences, about 38% of them singletons. Sequencing was done on a sample of peripheral blood. The receptor's source is an adult man with Graves' ophthalmopathy.

The CDR3 DNA is TGTGCCAGCAGTTTTTTGGGCAATGAGCAGTTCTTC. It is translated as CASSFLGNEQFF. The chain joins TRBV12-3 or TRBV12-4 to TRBJ2-7; no reliable D call. The assigned J gene may be wrong: the sequence end matches TRBJ2-1 better. The CDR3 extends over 12 amino acids.